A selection of T cell receptor beta chains follows, all from one sample in a study of cytomegalovirus exposure and HLA in healthy donors. Sequencing used immunoSEQ multiplex PCR; TCRdb keeps in-frame clones, though not all of them. The data contain approximately 190,000 clones, roughly 86% of them seen just once; the ten biggest clones take up around 3.6%. Source material: PBMCs. The receptors come from a man in his forties or fifties in good health and CMV-seropositive. The conserved cysteine and the conserved F or W are not part of the CDR3 here. Fields, in order: V gene, CDR3 protein.

v_gene: TRBV7-2
CDR3aa: ASSLERGRVTDTQY

v_gene: TRBV9
CDR3aa: ASSPRDRAHEQY

v_gene: TRBV7-9
CDR3aa: ASSLISPNYGYT

v_gene: TRBV7-9
CDR3aa: ASSSPLVAETQY

v_gene: TRBV13
CDR3aa: ASSSNRRYQETQY

v_gene: TRBV28
CDR3aa: ASSPLAGTSYEQY

v_gene: TRBV6-1
CDR3aa: ASSWPGDTQY

v_gene: TRBV4-1
CDR3aa: ASSQGGRNTGELF

v_gene: TRBV6-1
CDR3aa: ASSVKQGATEAF

v_gene: TRBV9
CDR3aa: ASSVGASGGEGTDTQY

v_gene: TRBV19
CDR3aa: ASSPSSSYEQY

v_gene: TRBV4-2
CDR3aa: ASSQPEPARDTQY

v_gene: TRBV15
CDR3aa: ATSSASGLYEQY

v_gene: TRBV7-9
CDR3aa: ASTIEGRGSPLH

v_gene: TRBV28
CDR3aa: ASSFRPGGQF

v_gene: TRBV7-2
CDR3aa: ASSRDRVDTQY

v_gene: TRBV5-4
CDR3aa: ASGGREGTYNEQF

v_gene: TRBV7-9
CDR3aa: ASSSGTDLYNEQF

v_gene: TRBV7-6
CDR3aa: ASSSGGVEPQH

v_gene: TRBV2
CDR3aa: ASSGPPSYNEQF

v_gene: TRBV2
CDR3aa: AGRGKDRDRGNYGYT

v_gene: TRBV5-4
CDR3aa: ASSLALTGGGETQY

v_gene: TRBV27
CDR3aa: ASSYRLAGNTDTQY

v_gene: TRBV18
CDR3aa: ASSSEQYVYGYT

v_gene: TRBV7-3
CDR3aa: ASSSGGRNRGYQETQY

v_gene: TRBV11-2
CDR3aa: ASSLVRGLAGGDEQY

v_gene: TRBV6-5
CDR3aa: ASRERQVKETQY

v_gene: TRBV18
CDR3aa: ASSPPGTATYEQY

v_gene: TRBV7-9
CDR3aa: ASSGSGVGNQPQH

v_gene: TRBV28
CDR3aa: ASSLRYEQF

v_gene: TRBV4-2
CDR3aa: ASSKGLAGSSQETQY

v_gene: TRBV4-1
CDR3aa: ASSQDGQSPRFGYT

v_gene: TRBV15
CDR3aa: ATSRIPGQGNYGYT

v_gene: TRBV5-5
CDR3aa: ASSWGTGPNTEAF

v_gene: TRBV5-1
CDR3aa: ASSSGTEPRGIQY

v_gene: TRBV5-1
CDR3aa: ASSLVVSGNSYEQY

v_gene: TRBV7-9
CDR3aa: ASSFIAGGPGTDTQY

v_gene: TRBV7-6
CDR3aa: ASSLGAASRDRDIYTIY

v_gene: TRBV30
CDR3aa: AWSVWGGGEKLF

v_gene: TRBV9
CDR3aa: ASSANVGGYNEQF

v_gene: TRBV19
CDR3aa: ASSMGGGVTDTQY

v_gene: TRBV7-2
CDR3aa: ASSEEGASYGYT

v_gene: TRBV6-5
CDR3aa: ASSYSGREATDTQY

v_gene: TRBV29-1
CDR3aa: SVVGVTSGYQETQY

v_gene: TRBV6-5
CDR3aa: ASSYRSGGEQY

v_gene: TRBV19
CDR3aa: ASSIFDGTPYEQY

v_gene: TRBV27
CDR3aa: ASSIYSGLAGESYNEQF